Listed below are T cell receptor beta chains from one sample, sequenced in a study of CD8+ T cells in alopecia areata. Assay used: immunoSEQ multiplex PCR; TCRdb lists only in-frame clones, some missing. This table has around 140,000 clones, approximately 50% appearing once. The source material was CD4+ T cells sorted from blood, sampled at week 0. The source is a human donor with alopecia areata. The CDR3 runs from the conserved cysteine through the conserved F or W. A D gene is named only where the DNA matches it firmly. Size is omitted from some rows. Given values are once, few, many or a class for expanded clones.

abundance | j_gene | d_gene | v_gene | CDR3nt | CDR3aa
NA | TRBJ2-7 | TRBD2 | TRBV5-4 | TGTGCCAGCAGCACATTAGCGGGAGGGTTTGCCGAGCAGTACTTC | CASSTLAGGFAEQYF
few | TRBJ1-5 | TRBD1 | TRBV2 | TGTGCCAGCAGTATCGACAGGGCTCAGCCCCAGCATTTT | CASSIDRAQPQHF
NA | TRBJ2-7 | TRBD1 | TRBV6-1 | TGTGCCAGCAGTGCCGGACAGGGTTTCGTCGACGAGCAGTACTTC | CASSAGQGFVDEQYF
NA | TRBJ2-5 | TRBD2 | TRBV4-2 | TGTGCCAGCAGCCTGCCGGGAGGGAGAGAGACCCAGTACTTC | CASSLPGGRETQYF
NA | TRBJ1-5 | NA | TRBV30 | TGTGCCTTGGAACCACAACCGGGGCAGCCCCAGCATTTT | CALEPQPGQPQHF
NA | TRBJ2-5 | NA | TRBV2 | TGTGCCAGCATTGAGGGAGTGTGGGAGACCCAGTACTTC | CASIEGVWETQYF
NA | TRBJ2-5 | NA | TRBV2 | TGTGCCAGCAGAGGGACGGTCGGAGAGACCCAGTACTTC | CASRGTVGETQYF
NA | TRBJ2-1 | NA | TRBV19 | TGTGCCAGTACGGGTGGCGCTTACAATGAGCAGTTCTTC | CASTGGAYNEQFF
few | TRBJ2-1 | TRBD2 | TRBV15 | TGTGCCACCAGCAGAGCACGGGAGGTCAATGAGCAGTTCTTC | CATSRAREVNEQFF
NA | TRBJ2-3 | TRBD2 | TRBV5-1 | TGCGCCAGCAGCTCAGCGGGAGCTAGCACAGATACGCAGTATTTT | CASSSAGASTDTQYF
NA | TRBJ2-3 | NA | TRBV2 | TGTGCCAGCAAGGAAGGAAGCGGCACAGATACGCAGTATTTT | CASKEGSGTDTQYF
NA | TRBJ2-2 | NA | TRBV7-2 | TGTGCCAGCAGCTCCGCTAGTAGGTGGACCGGGGAGCTGTTTTTT | CASSSASRWTGELFF
NA | TRBJ2-1 | TRBD1 | TRBV7-2 | TGTGCCAGCAACGACAGGGGGCTATACAATGAGCAGTTCTTC | CASNDRGLYNEQFF
NA | TRBJ2-4 | NA | TRBV28 | TGTGCCAGCAGTTTTGGCATAAGGAACATTCAGTACTTC | CASSFGIRNIQYF
NA | TRBJ2-4 | NA | TRBV6-5 | TGTGCCAGCAGTTACTCTGGGGGAAGGGCCAAAAACATTCAGTACTTC | CASSYSGGRAKNIQYF
few | TRBJ2-4 | NA | TRBV29-1 | TGCAGCGTTCAACAGGGTCCCAAAAACATTCAGTACTTC | CSVQQGPKNIQYF
NA | TRBJ2-5 | NA | TRBV2 | TGTGCCAGCAGTGAGGTCGGAGGGCCCCAAGAGACCCAGTACTTC | CASSEVGGPQETQYF
NA | TRBJ1-1 | NA | TRBV10-3 | TGTGCCATCAGAGGACAGTCATTGTTGAACACTGAAGCTTTCTTT | CAIRGQSLLNTEAFF
NA | TRBJ1-1 | NA | TRBV29-1 | TGCAGCGTTGCCAACACTGAAGCTTTCTTT | CSVANTEAFF
few | TRBJ2-7 | TRBD1 | TRBV18 | TGTGCCAGCTCACCACCGCGGGCAGGGGGTTTCTACGAGCAGTACTTC | CASSPPRAGGFYEQYF
NA | TRBJ2-3 | TRBD2 | TRBV5-1 | TGCGCCAGCAGCCGCCGGACTAGCGCAAGCACAGATACGCAGTATTTT | CASSRRTSASTDTQYF
few | TRBJ1-1 | NA | TRBV29-1 | TGCAGCGGACAGAGTTCAACCAGGGGCAACACTGAAGCTTTCTTT | CSGQSSTRGNTEAFF
NA | TRBJ2-7 | NA | TRBV6-5 | TGTGCCAGCAGTTTCGGGACTCAGGCACCCTACGAGCAGTACTTC | CASSFGTQAPYEQYF
NA | TRBJ2-3 | NA | TRBV30 | TGTGCCTGGAGCACGGTGGTAGCTCCAGATACGCAGTATTTT | CAWSTVVAPDTQYF
NA | TRBJ1-2 | NA | TRBV10-3 | TGTGCCATCAGCATACGACACCCGGGGGGTGGCTACACCTTC | CAISIRHPGGGYTF
NA | TRBJ1-5 | NA | TRBV19 | TGTGCCAGTAGTATAGCCCCTCAGAAAAGCCGCAATCAGCCCCAGCATTTT | CASSIAPQKSRNQPQHF
few | TRBJ2-5 | TRBD1 | TRBV15 | TGTGCCACCAGCCGTCGACAGGGCTCAGAGACCCAGTACTTC | CATSRRQGSETQYF
few | TRBJ1-2 | NA | TRBV7-3 | TGTGCCAGCAGCTTAGACGGCAACTATGGCTACACCTTC | CASSLDGNYGYTF
once | TRBJ1-4 | NA | TRBV15 | TGTGCCACCAGCAGCTGGGCAGGGACTGAAAAACTGTTTTTT | CATSSWAGTEKLFF
NA | TRBJ1-5 | TRBD1 | TRBV15 | TGTGCCACCGGTAACAGGGGCTATAGCAATCAGCCCCAGCATTTT | CATGNRGYSNQPQHF
NA | TRBJ1-1 | TRBD1 | TRBV5-1 | TGCGCCAGCAGCTTCCAAGGAGGGGGCATGAACACTGAAGCTTTCTTT | CASSFQGGGMNTEAFF
NA | TRBJ1-1 | NA | TRBV28 | TGTGCCAGCAATATACAGGGAACGGCTGAAGCTTTCTTT | CASNIQGTAEAFF
once | TRBJ2-3 | NA | TRBV5-4 | TGTGCCAGCAGCCTTGCCAGGCGGGGAAACACAGATACGCAGTATTTT | CASSLARRGNTDTQYF
few | TRBJ2-3 | TRBD1 | TRBV29-1 | TGCAGCGCCTGGGACAGGGTCACAGATACGCAGTATTTT | CSAWDRVTDTQYF
few | TRBJ1-5 | NA | TRBV15 | TGTGCCACCAGCAGAGGACAGGCTAGCAATCAGCCCCAGCATTTT | CATSRGQASNQPQHF
NA | TRBJ2-5 | NA | TRBV27 | TGTGCCAGAATACCCGGTGGTTGCTTGCAAGAGACCCAGTACTTC | CARIPGGCLQETQYF
NA | TRBJ2-1 | TRBD2 | TRBV29-1 | TGCAGCGTAAGGCCGGGACTAGCGGGTCTTGAGCAGTTCTTC | CSVRPGLAGLEQFF
NA | TRBJ2-3 | NA | TRBV7-2 | TGTGCCAGCAGCCCCCTTTTTAGTAGGGCAATCGCAGATACGCAGTATTTT | CASSPLFSRAIADTQYF
NA | TRBJ2-7 | TRBD1 | TRBV30 | TGTGCCTGGAGCGGACAGGGGTCTTACGGGTACTTC | CAWSGQGSYGYF
few | TRBJ2-2 | NA | TRBV25-1 | TGTGCCAGCGCAGGGCTGGGGGGTACCGGGGAGCTGTTTTTT | CASAGLGGTGELFF
NA | TRBJ2-3 | TRBD2 | TRBV10-3 | TGTGCCATCAAATCCGGGACTAGCGGGAGGACAGATACGCAGTATTTT | CAIKSGTSGRTDTQYF
few | TRBJ1-2 | NA | TRBV28 | TGTGCCAGCAGCGGGGACCTCTATGGCTACACCTTC | CASSGDLYGYTF
NA | TRBJ2-3 | NA | TRBV15 | TGTGCCACCAGCAGAGAAGAGGGCGCAGATACGCAGTATTTT | CATSREEGADTQYF
NA | TRBJ2-1 | NA | TRBV9 | TGTGCCAGCAGCGTAGGACGTAACAACAATGAGCAGTTCTTC | CASSVGRNNNEQFF
NA | TRBJ2-3 | TRBD1 | TRBV30 | TGTGCCTGGAGTTTAGACAGGGTTGATACGCAGTATTTT | CAWSLDRVDTQYF
NA | TRBJ2-2 | NA | TRBV29-1 | TGCAGCGTTGAATGGAACACCGGGGAGCTGTTTTTT | CSVEWNTGELFF
NA | TRBJ2-3 | TRBD1 | TRBV7-2 | TGTGCCAGCATCTCCGGGACAGGGCCCGCAGATACGCAGTATTTT | CASISGTGPADTQYF
few | TRBJ2-7 | NA | TRBV21-1 | TGTGCCAGCAGCCCTAAACTGGGACCGAGCTCCTACGAGCAGTACTTC | CASSPKLGPSSYEQYF
NA | TRBJ2-3 | TRBD1 | TRBV9 | TGTGCCAGCAGCCCGAGAGGGACACAGGGGCCAGATACGCAGTATTTT | CASSPRGTQGPDTQYF
few | TRBJ1-5 | TRBD1 | TRBV23-1 | TGCGCCGGTCGGGACAGGCGTGGGAATCAGCCCCAGCATTTT | CAGRDRRGNQPQHF
NA | TRBJ1-3 | NA | TRBV5-1 | TGCGCCAGCAGCTTCGGGGGAGTAGGTGGAAACACCATATATTTT | CASSFGGVGGNTIYF
NA | TRBJ1-2 | TRBD1 | TRBV7-8 | TGTGCCAGCAGGTCCGGGACAGGGGGTTTCTATGGCTACACCTTC | CASRSGTGGFYGYTF
few | TRBJ1-2 | NA | TRBV29-1 | TGCAGCGTTGATCCAGTTAACGGCTACACCTTC | CSVDPVNGYTF
NA | TRBJ2-3 | TRBD2 | TRBV30 | TGTGCCTGGAGCCGGACTAGCGGGAGTGGGGATACGCAGTATTTT | CAWSRTSGSGDTQYF
NA | TRBJ2-2 | NA | TRBV28 | TGTGCCAGCAGTCCTAGACAGGGAGGGACCGGGGAGCTGTTTTTT | CASSPRQGGTGELFF
NA | TRBJ1-1 | NA | TRBV27 | TGTGCCAGCAGTTTTTTCACTGGTCGGAACACTGAAGCTTTCTTT | CASSFFTGRNTEAFF
NA | TRBJ2-5 | TRBD2 | TRBV6-1 | TGTGCCAGCAGGCAGGGACTAGCGGGAGAAGAGACCCAGTACTTC | CASRQGLAGEETQYF
many | TRBJ2-7 | NA | TRBV27 | TGTGCCAGCAGTCGGGCAGGCGCCTACGAGCAGTACTTC | CASSRAGAYEQYF